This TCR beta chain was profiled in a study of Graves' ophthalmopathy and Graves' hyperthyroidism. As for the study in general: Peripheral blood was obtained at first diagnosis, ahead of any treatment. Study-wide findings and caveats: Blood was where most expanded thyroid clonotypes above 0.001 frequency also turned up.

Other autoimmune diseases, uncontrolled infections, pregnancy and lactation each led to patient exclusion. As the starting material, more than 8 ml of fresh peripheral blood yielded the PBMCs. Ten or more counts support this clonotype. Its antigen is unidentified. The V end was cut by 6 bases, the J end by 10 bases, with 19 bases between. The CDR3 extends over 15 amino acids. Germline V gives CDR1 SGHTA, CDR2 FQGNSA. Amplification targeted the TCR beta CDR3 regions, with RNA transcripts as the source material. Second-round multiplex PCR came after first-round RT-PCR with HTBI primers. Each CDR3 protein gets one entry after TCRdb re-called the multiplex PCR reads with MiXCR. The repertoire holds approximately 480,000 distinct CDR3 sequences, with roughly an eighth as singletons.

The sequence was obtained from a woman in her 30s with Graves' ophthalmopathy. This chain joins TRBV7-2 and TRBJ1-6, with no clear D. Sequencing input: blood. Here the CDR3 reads CASSPRAESWSPLHF. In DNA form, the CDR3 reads TGTGCCAGCAGTCCCCGGGCCGAATCCTGGTCACCCCTCCACTTT.